The next 30 T cell receptor beta chains were all read from a single sample in a study of cytomegalovirus exposure and HLA in healthy donors. The table came from immunoSEQ multiplex PCR; TCRdb's copy has only in-frame clones and leaves some out. Among tens of thousands of clones listed, around 90% were seen once. Specimen: PBMCs. The receptors were sampled from a man aged 18 to 29 in good health and CMV-seronegative.

The chain has TRBV27 and TRBJ2-7; the match to TRBD1 covers 10 bases. CDR1 is MNHEY, CDR2 SMNVEV, per germline (reference sequence). Trimming took 5 bases from V and 3 from J; bases not matched to a gene: 7. The CDR3 runs to 15 residues. CDR3 protein: CASSTGQGVFYEQYF. CDR3 DNA sequence: TGTGCCAGCAGTACAGGACAGGGGGTTTTCTACGAGCAGTACTTC.

The chain is built from TRBV5-4 and TRBJ1-2, with D maybe TRBD1 (6 bases). There are 14 residues in the CDR3. From germline, CDR1 is SGHNT and CDR2 YYREEE (reference sequence). V was cut by 5 bases and J by 5 bases, with 16 bases left in between. The CDR3 spells CASRNNTGLYGYTF. As DNA, the CDR3 is TGTGCCAGCAGAAATAACACAGGGTTATATGGCTACACCTTC. Full variable domain (outside the CDR3, taken from reference TRBV5-4 and TRBJ1-2): ETGVTQSPTHLIKTRGQQVTLRCSSQSGHNTVSWYQQALGQGPQFIFQYYREEENGRGNFPPRFSGLQFPNYSSELNVNALELDDSALYLCASRNNTGLYGYTFGSGTRLTVV.

This clone has a handful of counts. V gene TRBV7-9 combines with J gene TRBJ2-7; 7 bases match TRBD2. Germline V lookup: CDR1 SEHNR, CDR2 FQNEAQ (reference sequence). This CDR3 has 16 residues. V was pared by 3 bases and J by 3 bases, with 11 bases of the junction left unmatched. The DNA for the CDR3 is TGTGCCAGCAGCTTTGGCACGTCAGCGGGGCGCTACGAGCAGTACTTC. Its protein is CASSFGTSAGRYEQYF.

This chain joins TRBV6-6 and TRBJ1-3; the D is unclear. The V gene's germline CDR1 is MNHNY and CDR2 SVGAGI (reference sequence). The V end lost 2 bases, the J end lost 1 base, and 9 bases lay between the germline ends. The CDR3 covers 15 residues. The CDR3 protein is CASSYRGLSGNTIYF. The CDR3 DNA reads TGTGCCAGCAGTTACAGAGGTCTTTCTGGAAACACCATATATTTT.

The chain couples TRBV7-2 to TRBJ2-1; D is possibly TRBD2 (6 bases). This CDR3 is built from 14 residues. Trimming took 6 bases from V and 4 from J, leaving 13 bases between them. Germline assignment: CDR1 SGHTA and CDR2 FQGNSA. DNA of the CDR3: TGTGCCAGCAGTCAAGGGGACTCATACAATGAGCAGTTCTTC. This codes for CASSQGDSYNEQFF. The variable domain in full, with the rest retrieved from reference TRBV7-2 and TRBJ2-1, is GAGVSQSPSNKVTEKGKDVELRCDPISGHTALYWYRQSLGQGLEFLIYFQGNSAPDKSGLPSDRFSAERTGGSVSTLTIQRTQQEDSAVYLCASSQGDSYNEQFFGPGTRLTVL.

This clone was detected only a few times. The V and J genes are TRBV27 and TRBJ1-3, with D tentatively TRBD1 (6 bases). From germline, CDR1 is MNHEY and CDR2 SMNVEV (reference sequence). Trimming took 5 bases from V and 3 from J, leaving 8 bases between them. The CDR3 covers 13 residues. DNA for the CDR3: TGTGCCAGCAGTGGACAGTTTGGAAACACCATATATTTT. This translates into CASSGQFGNTIYF.

The CDR3 DNA reads TGTGCCACCAGCGAACCCTCGGGACTAGCTGGTGAGCAGTTCTTC. Protein sequence: CATSEPSGLAGEQFF. This sequence joins TRBV15 and TRBJ2-1, with 9 bases aligning to TRBD2. The trim removed 5 bases at V and 9 bases at J, leaving 11 bases unmatched. In germline, CDR1 is LNHNV, CDR2 YYDKDF (reference sequence). The CDR3 spans 15 residues.

The chain employs TRBV7-6 and TRBJ2-2, with 8 bases aligning to TRBD1. CDR3 length: 14 amino acids. Looked up from germline, CDR1 is SGHVS and CDR2 is FNYEAQ. V lost 6 bases, J lost 8 bases, and 8 bases stayed unmatched. CDR3 bases: TGTGCCAGCAGACTCAGGGGGCAGGATGGGGAGCTGTTTTTT. Its translation: CASRLRGQDGELFF.

The chain is built from TRBV7-9 and TRBJ2-5; possibly TRBD2 for D (5 bases). Germline lookup yields CDR1 SEHNR and CDR2 FQNEAQ (reference sequence). This CDR3 region has 16 residues. The V end lost 4 bases, the J end lost 2 bases, and 17 bases lay between the germline ends. The CDR3 nucleotides read TGTGCCAGCAGCTCCCGGGGTACGGTCAGACAAGAGACCCAGTACTTC. Translating it yields CASSSRGTVRQETQYF.

This chain connects TRBV2 to TRBJ1-1; D is unresolved. The CDR3 covers 14 residues. V lost 3 bases and J lost 11, with 19 bases in between. Germline values: CDR1 SNHLY, CDR2 FYNNEI. This CDR3 reads CASSEIAASLGAFF. The DNA of the CDR3 is TGTGCCAGCAGTGAGATCGCAGCGAGCCTTGGCGCTTTCTTT.

This chain links TRBV19 with TRBJ2-7; D gene uncertain. V shed 3 bases and J shed 3 bases, with 9 bases lying between them. Looked up from germline, CDR1 is LNHDA and CDR2 is SQIVND (reference sequence). This CDR3 spans 13 amino acids. In DNA form, the CDR3 reads TGTGCCAGTAGTATCAACTTCCTCTACGAGCAGTACTTC. Translating gives CASSINFLYEQYF.

This chain uses TRBV27 with TRBJ1-4; 9 nucleotides line up with TRBD1. The germline V gene encodes CDR1 MNHEY and CDR2 SMNVEV (reference sequence). V trimming: 3 bases; J trimming: 7 bases; junction bases outside the gene matches: 6. The CDR3 is 15 residues long. CDR3: CASSFRGTGREKLFF. The CDR3 nucleotides read TGTGCCAGCAGTTTCAGAGGGACAGGGCGTGAAAAACTGTTTTTT. The full variable domain, with the rest looked up from reference TRBV27 and TRBJ1-4, is EAQVTQNPRYLITVTGKKLTVTCSQNMNHEYMSWYRQDPGLGLRQIYYSMNVEVTDKGDVPEGYKVSRKEKRNFPLILESPSPNQTSLYFCASSFRGTGREKLFFGSGTQLSVL.

V gene TRBV6-6 combines with J gene TRBJ1-1, with TRBD1 matching over 10 bases. CDR3 length: 15 amino acids. With V trimmed by 6 bases and J by 0 bases, 4 bases remained unmatched. Germline V gene data show CDR1 as MNHNY and CDR2 as SVGAGI (reference sequence). CDR3 sequence reads: CASRTGGELNTEAFF. CDR3 DNA sequence: TGTGCCAGCAGGACAGGGGGCGAGTTGAACACTGAAGCTTTCTTT.

The chain recombines TRBV7-3 with TRBJ2-3, with TRBD2 matching 14 bases. With 4 bases clipped from V and 2 bases from J, the junction kept 5 bases outside the gene matches. The CDR3 runs 17 residues. CDR1 is SGHTA and CDR2 is FQGTGA in the germline V gene. This CDR3 reads CASSSGLAGGTTDTQYF. CDR3 coding DNA: TGTGCCAGCAGCTCTGGACTAGCGGGAGGTACCACAGATACGCAGTATTTT.

The chain recombines TRBV18 with TRBJ2-2; the match to TRBD2 covers 7 bases. Germline assignment: CDR1 KGHSH and CDR2 LQKENI. The CDR3 covers 14 residues. V shed 3 bases, J shed 3 bases, and the junction held 1 base outside the gene matches. The CDR3 reads CASSPREDTGELFF. CDR3 bases: TGTGCCAGCTCACCTCGGGAGGACACCGGGGAGCTGTTTTTT.

V and J are TRBV28 and TRBJ1-3, with 9 bases aligning to TRBD1. The CDR3 has 16 amino acids. The junction had 9 bases not matched to a gene; V was cut back by 5 bases and J by 4 bases. From germline, CDR1 is MDHEN and CDR2 SYDVKM. For the CDR3, the DNA is TGTGCCAGCAGTATAGGACAGGGGTCGGTCGGAAACACCATATATTTT. Translated, it gives CASSIGQGSVGNTIYF.

The rearrangement uses TRBV27 and TRBJ2-1; 10 nucleotides align to TRBD2. The CDR3 is 17 residues long. Germline CDR1 MNHEY, CDR2 SMNVEV (reference sequence). Trimming removed 2 bases from V and 7 bases from J; junction bases left unmatched: 11. CDR3 in DNA: TGTGCCAGCAGTTTAGTGTGGGTGGGACTAGCGAGTAATGAGCAGTTCTTC. Translated, it gives CASSLVWVGLASNEQFF.

The V call is TRBV18, the J call TRBJ2-1; D remains unclear. V lost 6 bases and J 5 bases, leaving 11 bases between the germline ends. This CDR3 is built from 13 residues. Per the germline V gene, CDR1 is KGHSH and CDR2 is LQKENI. CDR3 in amino acids: CASSPASDNEQFF. CDR3 coding DNA: TGTGCCAGCTCTCCCGCCAGTGACAATGAGCAGTTCTTC.

CDR3 region: CASSRNRDRDLGNTIYF. The CDR3 DNA reads TGTGCCAGCAGCCGGAACCGGGACAGGGATCTCGGAAACACCATATATTTT. The chain joins TRBV5-4 to TRBJ1-3, with TRBD1 identical over 9 bases. Trimming cost V 4 bases and J 4 bases; bases outside gene matches: 12. Germline V gene sequence: CDR1 SGHNT, CDR2 YYREEE (reference sequence). The CDR3 is 17 amino acids.

CDR3 coding DNA: TGTGCCAGCAGTTTTCGAGAGACCCAGTACTTC. Its protein product is CASSFRETQYF. The V gene is TRBV28, the J gene TRBJ2-5; D not certain. V lost 3 bases and J 4 bases, leaving 3 bases between the germline ends. CDR1 and CDR2 from the germline V gene are MDHEN and SYDVKM. The CDR3 is made up of 11 amino acids.

This clone was observed once. This chain joins TRBV9 and TRBJ2-1, with a tentative D call TRBD1 (6 bases). The V end lost 3 bases, the J end lost 8 bases, and 21 bases lay between the germline ends. CDR3 length: 16 amino acids. Germline values: CDR1 SGDLS, CDR2 YYNGEE. CDR3 amino acids: CASSGAGTRVVDEQFF. CDR3 in DNA: TGTGCCAGCAGCGGGGCCGGGACAAGGGTCGTCGATGAGCAGTTCTTC.

V usage is TRBV7-2 and J usage is TRBJ2-7; no reliable D call. V was cut by 1 base and J by 4 bases, with 11 bases left in between. Per germline, CDR1 SGHTA and CDR2 FQGNSA. The CDR3 totals 14 residues. CDR3: CASSLGVPSYEQYF. In nucleotides, the CDR3 is TGTGCCAGCAGCTTAGGAGTCCCTAGTTACGAGCAGTACTTC. Full variable domain (outside the CDR3, taken from reference TRBV7-2 and TRBJ2-7): GAGVSQSPSNKVTEKGKDVELRCDPISGHTALYWYRQSLGQGLEFLIYFQGNSAPDKSGLPSDRFSAERTGGSVSTLTIQRTQQEDSAVYLCASSLGVPSYEQYFGPGTRLTVT.

The genes are TRBV29-1 and TRBJ1-2, with D tentatively TRBD1 (5 bases). This CDR3 contains 14 residues. The ends were cut back, 2 bases at V and 2 bases at J, with 12 bases in the middle. CDR1 SQVTM and CDR2 ANQGSEA come from the germline V gene. CDR3 nucleotide sequence: TGCAGCGTTGAACCAAGGGACTTAAACTATGGCTACACCTTC. Translation gives CSVEPRDLNYGYTF.

The chain has TRBV15 and TRBJ1-3; 7 bases align to TRBD1. CDR1 is LNHNV, CDR2 YYDKDF, per germline (reference sequence). V was pared by 4 bases and J by 6 bases, with 12 bases of the junction left unmatched. This CDR3 is built from 16 residues. The CDR3 sequence is CATSKRDSYEENTIYF. Here the CDR3 DNA reads TGTGCCACCAGCAAGAGGGACAGTTATGAAGAAAACACCATATATTTT.

There are a few counts of this clone. The V call is TRBV7-9, the J call TRBJ2-4, with 9 bases that match TRBD1. Germline V lookup: CDR1 SEHNR, CDR2 FQNEAQ (reference sequence). There are 14 residues in the CDR3. V gave up 5 bases and J gave up 6 bases; unmatched junction bases: 5. CDR3 nucleotides: TGTGCCAGCAGCCCTCCGGGACAGGGAAACATTCAGTACTTC. The encoded protein is CASSPPGQGNIQYF. Looking up the rest from reference TRBV7-9 and TRBJ2-4 gives the full variable domain: DTGVSQNPRHKITKRGQNVTFRCDPISEHNRLYWYRQTLGQGPEFLTYFQNEAQLEKSRLLSDRFSAERPKGSFSTLEIQRTEQGDSAMYLCASSPPGQGNIQYFGAGTRLSVL.

V and J are TRBV28 and TRBJ1-1, with a tentative D call TRBD1 (6 bases). The germline V and J ends were trimmed by 6 bases and 4 bases, with 18 bases remaining between them. The CDR3 contains 15 residues. The V gene's germline CDR1 is MDHEN and CDR2 SYDVKM. The CDR3 DNA is TGTGCCAGCAGAACGTCTGGGATAGGGGGCACTGAAGCTTTCTTT. Encoded protein: CASRTSGIGGTEAFF.

The rearrangement joins TRBV28 to TRBJ2-1; 9 nucleotides line up with TRBD2. This CDR3 contains 16 residues. From germline, CDR1 is MDHEN and CDR2 SYDVKM. J lost 2 bases, V lost 6 bases, and 8 bases had no gene match. CDR3 sequence: CASRGGGRVTYNEQFF. In nucleotides, the CDR3 is TGTGCCAGCAGGGGGGGCGGGAGGGTCACCTACAATGAGCAGTTCTTC.

This chain uses TRBV29-1 with TRBJ1-1; TRBD1 matches at 8 bases. The CDR3 runs 12 residues. After removal of 7 bases from V and 1 base from J, the junction contained 2 bases not matched to a gene. The germline gives CDR1 SQVTM, CDR2 ANQGSEA. In DNA form, the CDR3 reads TGCAGCGGTGGGACAGGGAACACTGAAGCTTTCTTT. Residues: CSGGTGNTEAFF.

The genes are TRBV4-3 and TRBJ2-7, with 8 bases lining up with TRBD1. The CDR3 has 16 residues. Germline CDR1 reads LGHNA; CDR2 reads YSLEER. The J segment lost 1 base and the V segment lost 0 bases, leaving 5 bases of the junction unmatched. Written as DNA, the CDR3 is TGCGCCAGCAGCCAAGATAGACAGGGGACATCCTACGAGCAGTACTTC. Amino acid sequence: CASSQDRQGTSYEQYF.

The gene calls are TRBV5-6 and TRBJ2-1; maybe TRBD2 (6 bases). CDR3 length equals 15 residues. Germline values: CDR1 SGHDT, CDR2 YYEEEE. V lost 0 bases, J lost 9 bases, and 16 bases lay in between. The DNA of the CDR3 is TGTGCCAGCAGCTTGGGACTAGTGGGGGTGGGTGAGCAGTTCTTC. Translating it yields CASSLGLVGVGEQFF.